This note documents a single T cell receptor (beta chain) sequence. A quantity of roughly 0.5 to 1 ug RNA underwent reverse transcription using random hexamers. TCRdb re-derived calls from the immunoSEQ multiplex PCR reads in MiXCR, one entry per CDR3 protein. The data show roughly 70,000 distinct CDR3 sequences, with 96% seen just once and more than 0.09% held by the top ten. This CDR3 region has 14 residues. Looked up from germline, CDR1 is SNHLY and CDR2 is FYNNEI. The germline V and J ends were trimmed by 8 bases and 7 bases, with 15 bases remaining between them. The data belong to a study of CD8 T cells in Susac syndrome.

This TCR derives from a human donor with multiple sclerosis. The V and J genes are TRBV2 and TRBJ1-6; D is possibly TRBD1 (5 bases). The sequencing input was CD4+ T cells from PBMCs. The CDR3 nucleotides read TGTGCCAGCCGTTTGGGCAGGGCCAATTCACCCCTCCACTTT. The encoded protein is CASRLGRANSPLHF.